This T cell receptor (beta chain) was sequenced in a study of spatial heterogeneity in lung cancer. The sample's time point: sample taken at primary tumor resection. Findings and caveats of the study: Blood contained ubiquitous expanded tumor TCRs more at resection than at follow-up.

TCRdb independently ran MiXCR on the 5' RACE reads; one entry per CDR3 protein. The sample consists of under 80,000 distinct CDR3 sequences, nearly 6.5% of them appearing once. Trimming removed 3 bases at V and 5 bases at J, with 18 bases between. The CDR3 consists of 16 residues. CDR1 and CDR2 (germline): SGHRS, YFSETQ. This clonotype was picked up many times. Its specificity is not known. The sequences come from PBMCs, collected at surgery. This rearrangement joins TRBV5-1 to TRBJ2-1, with D perhaps assigned TRBD1 or TRBD2 (5 bases each). This clonotype was obtained from a female donor with early-stage non-small cell lung cancer. The CDR3 DNA reads as TGCGCCAGCAGCTCCCGGGGCGGTGCGAAGGACAATGAGCAGTTCTTC. Translating it yields CASSSRGGAKDNEQFF.